This T cell receptor (beta chain) was identified in a study of human T cells and chemical hapten exposure. Study details: Cases of alopecia areata, totalis or universalis occurred in a predominantly female patient group.

TCRdb used MiXCR to reprocess the RACE reads, holding one entry per CDR3 protein. The repertoire holds about 69,000 distinct CDR3 sequences, with about a tenth as singletons. Germline V CDR1 and CDR2: SGHVS, FNYEAQ. V was cut by 5 bases and J by 1 base, with 11 bases left in between. CDR3 size: 14 residues. Specified time point: patch test 2, 6 weeks after DPC sensitization. Indicated treatment: therapeutic diphenylcyclopropenone sensitization with weekly scalp DPC. It was unfractionated whole blood from which total RNA was extracted. This chain links TRBV7-6 with TRBJ2-5, with unresolved D. The input for sequencing was whole blood, taken in connection with sensitization to the hapten diphenylcyclopropenone (DPC). The clonotype comes from a woman between 50 and 59 years old with alopecia areata. Some clones in this sample may be carry-over from other donors' samples. The CDR3 nucleotides are TGTGCCAGCAGCCCTACAACTTTCCAAGAGACCCAGTACTTC. Amino acid sequence: CASSPTTFQETQYF.